This is a list of T cell receptor beta chains from one sample in a study of regulatory T cells in long-lasting Graves disease. MiXCR, run by TCRdb on the multiplex PCR reads, gives a single entry per CDR3 protein. The data show some 450,000 distinct CDR3 sequences, around 17% seen once. This sample also appeared in a second study, on T cells in Graves' hyperthyroidism and ophthalmopathy.

The input for sequencing was peripheral blood mononuclear cells (PBMCs), taken at new diagnosis, from a patient treated with antithyroid drugs. The receptors were gathered from a woman in her twenties or thirties with Graves disease. CDR3s include the opening cysteine and the closing phenylalanine or tryptophan. A D gene is named only where the DNA matches it firmly. Some rows mark clone size as missing; the rest say once, few, many or name a class of expanded clone.

d_gene | abundance | j_gene | v_gene | CDR3aa | CDR3nt
. | many | TRBJ2-1 | TRBV20-1 | CSARDPRGRNEQFF | TGCAGTGCTAGAGATCCCCGGGGGCGCAATGAGCAGTTCTTC
. | many | TRBJ1-1 | TRBV28 | CASRDTGTEAFF | TGTGCCAGCAGGGACACGGGCACTGAAGCTTTCTTT
. | many | TRBJ1-1 | TRBV20-1 | CSARVSQGLNTEAFF | TGCAGTGCTAGAGTTTCCCAGGGATTGAACACTGAAGCTTTCTTT
. | many | TRBJ2-3 | TRBV4-1 | CASSQRTGPSTDTQYF | TGCGCCAGCAGCCAACGGACGGGCCCTAGCACAGATACGCAGTATTTT
TRBD2 | many | TRBJ2-2 | TRBV6-1 | CASSGGTSGSMTGELFF | TGTGCCAGCAGTGGCGGGACTAGCGGGAGTATGACCGGGGAGCTGTTTTTT
. | many | TRBJ2-5 | TRBV27 | CASSYTPGETQYF | TGTGCCAGCAGTTATACCCCCGGGGAGACCCAGTACTTC
. | few | TRBJ1-6 | TRBV9 | CASSVARTATNSPLHF | TGTGCCAGCAGCGTAGCGCGGACAGCCACCAATTCACCCCTCCACTTT
TRBD2 | . | TRBJ2-7 | TRBV18 | CASSPPVAGGGNEQYF | TGTGCCAGCTCACCACCGGTGGCGGGAGGGGGCAATGAGCAGTACTTC
TRBD2 | many | TRBJ2-1 | TRBV6-1 | CASSLRTSGKGQFF | TGTGCCAGCAGTCTACGGACTAGCGGCAAGGGGCAGTTCTTC
. | many | TRBJ1-2 | TRBV6-5 | CASSYSLDPNYGYTF | TGTGCCAGCAGTTACTCGTTGGACCCTAACTATGGCTACACCTTC
TRBD1 | many | TRBJ2-1 | TRBV30 | CAWTAGQGVNEQFF | TGTGCCTGGACCGCAGGACAGGGGGTCAATGAGCAGTTCTTC
. | many | TRBJ1-2 | TRBV27 | CASSSRDTNYGYTF | TGTGCCAGCAGTTCCCGGGACACTAACTATGGCTACACCTTC
TRBD1 | many | TRBJ2-5 | TRBV28 | CASSRGDRRTQYF | TGTGCCAGCAGCCGCGGGGACAGGAGGACCCAGTACTTC
. | few | TRBJ2-1 | TRBV7-9 | CASSLVVGVRVRGEQFF | TGTGCCAGCAGCTTAGTAGTTGGGGTGAGGGTGCGGGGTGAGCAGTTCTTC
. | . | TRBJ2-7 | TRBV9 | CASSVGGHYEQYF | TGTGCCAGCAGCGTAGGCGGCCACTACGAGCAGTACTTC
. | many | TRBJ1-1 | TRBV12-5 | CASGLTDGFMNTEAFF | TGTGCTAGTGGTTTGACGGACGGATTTATGAACACTGAAGCTTTCTTT
TRBD2 | many | TRBJ2-1 | TRBV28 | CASSLSLAGLYNEQFF | TGTGCCAGCAGTTTATCCTTAGCGGGACTCTACAATGAGCAGTTCTTC
. | . | TRBJ2-3 | TRBV6-2/TRBV6-3 | CASSPHGGGDTQYF | TGTGCCAGCAGCCCCCACGGCGGCGGAGATACGCAGTATTTT
. | many | TRBJ2-7 | TRBV7-8 | CASSLAKRDEQYF | TGTGCCAGCAGCTTAGCAAAACGGGACGAGCAGTACTTC
TRBD1 | few | TRBJ2-1 | TRBV9 | CASSAHSYGTGEGNEQFF | TGTGCCAGCAGCGCGCATTCTTATGGGACAGGGGAGGGCAATGAGCAGTTCTTC
. | . | TRBJ2-5 | TRBV5-8 | CASSYLTTTVYQETQYF | TGTGCCAGCAGCTACCTAACGACGACAGTCTACCAAGAGACCCAGTACTTC
TRBD1 | many | TRBJ1-2 | TRBV6-5 | CASSYQGQNYGYTF | TGTGCCAGCAGTTACCAGGGACAGAACTATGGCTACACCTTC
. | . | TRBJ1-1 | TRBV27 | CASSLLGGGTEAFF | TGTGCCAGCAGTTTGTTAGGGGGGGGAACTGAAGCTTTCTTT
. | . | TRBJ2-3 | TRBV6-5 | CASSLREDTQYF | TGTGCCAGCAGTTTGCGGGAAGATACGCAGTATTTT
. | many | TRBJ2-3 | TRBV29-1 | CSVESSGSTDTQYF | TGCAGCGTTGAATCTTCGGGAAGCACAGATACGCAGTATTTT
. | many | TRBJ1-2 | TRBV19 | CASSIPRDDYGYTF | TGTGCCAGTAGTATCCCCCGGGACGACTATGGCTACACCTTC
. | many | TRBJ1-2 | TRBV28 | CASSSSTGVYLTF | .
TRBD2 | few | TRBJ2-1 | TRBV29-1 | CSVRPSGRVYNEQFF | TGCAGCGTTCGGCCTAGCGGGAGGGTCTACAATGAGCAGTTCTTC
. | many | TRBJ2-3 | TRBV4-1 | CASSQELGRQRGTQYF | TGCGCCAGCAGCCAAGAACTGGGACGGCAGAGGGGTACGCAGTATTTT
. | few | TRBJ1-3 | TRBV20-1 | CSARVSGGNTIYF | TGCAGTGCTAGAGTCAGTGGGGGAAACACCATATATTTT
. | many | TRBJ2-7 | TRBV6-2/TRBV6-3 | CASRLGPPGEQYF | TGTGCCAGCAGGCTCGGGCCCCCGGGCGAGCAGTACTTC
. | many | TRBJ1-5 | TRBV6-1 | CASSGYSGLGNQPQHF | TGTGCCAGCAGTGGTTACTCGGGCCTGGGCAATCAGCCCCAGCATTTT
TRBD2 | . | TRBJ2-5 | TRBV19 | CASSITGGGETQYF | TGTGCCAGTAGTATCACCGGGGGAGGGGAGACCCAGTACTTC
. | many | TRBJ2-3 | TRBV20-1 | CSARWRRSSTDTQYF | TGCAGTGCCCGGTGGAGGCGGTCTAGCACAGATACGCAGTATTTT
TRBD1 | . | TRBJ1-4 | TRBV3-1 | CASSHPLTGKYEKLFF | TGTGCCAGCAGCCACCCTCTGACAGGGAAGTATGAAAAACTGTTTTTT
TRBD1 | many | TRBJ2-3 | TRBV5-5 | CASSFGTGGVTDTQYF | TGTGCCAGCAGCTTCGGGACAGGGGGGGTCACAGATACGCAGTATTTT
. | many | TRBJ1-2 | TRBV30 | CAWSVQIRAHGYTF | TGTGCCTGGAGTGTACAGATCAGGGCCCATGGCTACACCTTC